These 32 T cell receptor beta chains originate from one sample sequenced in a study of blood T cell repertoires in COVID-19. The repertoire was sequenced with immunoSEQ multiplex PCR; TCRdb's copy has only in-frame clones and lacks some. The table records about 180,000 clones, roughly 88% of them present only once. Specimen: PBMCs or T cells enriched from blood (not recorded which). These receptors all come from a woman between 18 and 29 years old who had recovered from COVID-19.

The chain has TRBV12-5 and TRBJ1-5; D is uncertain. With 2 bases removed from V and 0 bases from J, the gap between germline ends came to 20 bases. CDR1 is LGHNT, CDR2 FRNRAP, per germline. The CDR3 extends over 19 amino acids. The CDR3 sequence: CASGLFLTKLTDSNQPQHF. CDR3 coding DNA: TGTGCTAGTGGTTTGTTCCTGACCAAATTGACTGATAGCAATCAGCCCCAGCATTTT. Complete variable domain (other parts from reference TRBV12-5 and TRBJ1-5): DARVTQTPRHKVTEMGQEVTMRCQPILGHNTVFWYRQTMMQGLELLAYFRNRAPLDDSGMPKDRFSAEMPDATLATLKIQPSEPRDSAVYFCASGLFLTKLTDSNQPQHFGDGTRLSIL.

This rearrangement joins TRBV5-6 to TRBJ2-2; 12 bases match TRBD1. Germline CDR1 is SGHDT and CDR2 is YYEEEE. V gave up 4 bases and J gave up 6 bases; unmatched junction bases: 10. This CDR3 has 17 residues. CDR3 sequence (DNA): TGTGCCAGCAGCGCTAAACCGGGACAGGGGGCCGCCGGGGAGCTGTTTTTT. Its translation: CASSAKPGQGAAGELFF.

A single count supports this clone. The chain links TRBV19 to TRBJ1-1, with 8 bases aligning to TRBD1. V gave up 5 bases and J gave up 10 bases; unmatched junction bases: 12. The CDR3 is 14 amino acids. Germline CDR1 and CDR2: LNHDA and SQIVND (reference sequence). CDR3: CASSQAGGAASAFF. The CDR3 DNA is TGTGCCAGTAGTCAGGCAGGGGGCGCCGCCTCAGCTTTCTTT.

The J gene is TRBJ1-1, the V gene TRBV6-5, with D possibly being TRBD1 (6 bases). V gave up 2 bases and J gave up 10 bases, with 14 bases separating them. The germline CDR1 and CDR2 sequences are MNHEY and SVGAGI. This CDR3 has 13 residues. In nucleotides, the CDR3 is TGTGCCAGCAGTTACGAGACAGGCCGGGGAGCTTTCTTT. Amino acid sequence: CASSYETGRGAFF.

The chain has TRBV29-1 and TRBJ2-7; D ambiguous. The V gene lost 3 bases and the J gene lost 3 bases, with 9 bases spanning the gap. CDR3 length: 12 amino acids. Germline CDR1 is SQVTM and CDR2 is ANQGSEA. CDR3: CSVDGTGYEQYF. DNA for the CDR3: TGCAGCGTTGACGGTACCGGCTACGAGCAGTACTTC.

The chain joins TRBV29-1 to TRBJ2-1, with D uncertain. Germline assignment: CDR1 SQVTM and CDR2 ANQGSEA. The CDR3 has 12 amino acids. V shed 2 bases and J shed 6 bases, with 8 bases lying between them. CDR3 DNA sequence: TGCAGCGTTGAACCTCTATTCAATGAGCAGTTCTTC. Amino acids: CSVEPLFNEQFF.

The chain recombines TRBV28 with TRBJ1-1; no clear D gene. CDR1 and CDR2 from the germline V gene are MDHEN and SYDVKM. The V and J ends lost 11 bases and 2 bases respectively, with 12 bases between them. CDR3 size: 12 residues. Written as DNA, the CDR3 is TGTGCCGTGAAGGAGGCAAACACTGAAGCTTTCTTT. It specifies CAVKEANTEAFF.

The CDR3 protein is CASSEAFGGYGYTF. For the CDR3, the DNA is TGTGCCAGCAGTGAAGCATTCGGCGGTTATGGCTACACCTTC. The chain links TRBV6-1 to TRBJ1-2; D is undetermined. V lost 0 bases to trimming and J lost 5 bases, with 10 bases between them. This CDR3 is built from 14 residues. Germline V gene sequence: CDR1 MNHNS, CDR2 SASEGT.

V is TRBV25-1 and J is TRBJ1-1, with TRBD1 matching over 8 bases. V gave up 6 bases and J gave up 11 bases; unmatched junction bases: 14. The CDR3 has 14 amino acids. CDR1 is MGHDK, CDR2 SYGVNS, per germline. The CDR3 DNA reads TGTGCCAGCAGACCCCCCGGGACAGGATATGCGGCTTTCTTT. This codes for CASRPPGTGYAAFF.

The CDR3 DNA follows: TGTGCCAGCAGTTGGCAGGGGAACCCGGGGGGGGCAGCTTTCTTT. It yields the protein CASSWQGNPGGAAFF. The chain uses TRBV27 and TRBJ1-1; weak D call: TRBD1 (6 bases). The V end lost 4 bases, the J end lost 10 bases, and 22 bases lay between the germline ends. CDR1 and CDR2 (germline): MNHEY, SMNVEV (reference sequence). CDR3 length equals 15 residues.

The chain links TRBV10-1 to TRBJ2-2, with D maybe TRBD1 (6 bases). The germline V gene encodes CDR1 WNHNN and CDR2 SYGVQD (reference sequence). The V end was cut by 7 bases, the J end by 1 base, with 10 bases between. The CDR3 loop spans 14 amino acids. The CDR3 spells CASKATGNTGELFF. CDR3 DNA sequence: TGCGCCAGCAAGGCGACAGGGAACACCGGGGAGCTGTTTTTT.

This CDR3 is CASSLRLSGNEQFF. As DNA, the CDR3 is TGTGCCAGTAGTCTTAGACTATCCGGAAATGAGCAGTTCTTC. The chain has TRBV19 and TRBJ2-1; a weak D match, TRBD2 (5 bases). Germline V gene sequence: CDR1 LNHDA, CDR2 SQIVND (reference sequence). The CDR3 contains 14 residues. The ends were cut back, 5 bases at V and 7 bases at J, with 15 bases in the middle.

This clone was seen just once. This rearrangement joins TRBV20-1 to TRBJ2-1, with D possibly being TRBD2 (6 bases). The germline V gene has CDR1 DFQATT and CDR2 SNEGSKA (reference sequence). CDR3 length: 15 residues. Trimming removed 6 bases at V and 2 bases at J, with 17 bases between. The CDR3, as DNA: TGCAGTGCCAGTGGTAGCGGTCCAACCTACAATGAGCAGTTCTTC. Its protein product is CSASGSGPTYNEQFF.

In its sample, this clone was seen once. The rearrangement joins TRBV7-2 to TRBJ1-1; 10 bases are a match to TRBD1. CDR1 and CDR2 from the germline V gene are SGHTA and FQGNSA. The CDR3 spans 13 residues. V was pared by 8 bases and J by 4 bases, with 4 bases of the junction left unmatched. CDR3 region: CASVGQGGTEAFF. The CDR3 bases are TGTGCCAGCGTCGGACAGGGGGGCACTGAAGCTTTCTTT.

In this sample, this clone turned up a few times. The rearrangement links TRBV29-1 to TRBJ2-1; D is uncertain. The CDR3 covers 8 residues. Trimming cost V 7 bases and J 8 bases, with 3 bases left between them. CDR1 and CDR2 from the germline V gene are SQVTM and ANQGSEA. CDR3 amino acids: CSGDEQFF. CDR3 nucleotide sequence: TGCAGCGGCGATGAGCAGTTCTTC.

The chain couples TRBV14 to TRBJ2-6; D is ambiguous. From germline, CDR1 is SGHDN and CDR2 FVKESK. The germline V and J ends were trimmed by 10 bases and 0 bases, with 7 bases remaining between them. CDR3 length: 13 residues. The CDR3 sequence is CATKNSGANVLTF. In nucleotides, the CDR3 is TGTGCCACTAAGAACTCTGGGGCCAACGTCCTGACTTTC.

This clone was recorded only once. The chain carries TRBV7-2 and TRBJ2-3; tentatively, D is TRBD2 (5 bases). Trimming shortened V by 3 bases and J by 4 bases, and 14 bases separated the two germline ends. Per germline, CDR1 SGHTA and CDR2 FQGNSA. This CDR3 spans 15 amino acids. The CDR3 coding sequence is TGTGCCAGCAGCTTCTCGGGGTTGAGGGCAGATACGCAGTATTTT. As protein: CASSFSGLRADTQYF.

This chain connects TRBV10-1 to TRBJ1-1; weak D call: TRBD1 (6 bases). The CDR3 has 15 residues. CDR1 is WNHNN and CDR2 is SYGVQD in the germline V gene (reference sequence). V shed 3 bases and J shed 5 bases, with 16 bases lying between them. CDR3 DNA: TGCGCCAGCAGTGATAGCGGGGGGCCGTTGACTGAAGCTTTCTTT. Its translation: CASSDSGGPLTEAFF.

The chain employs TRBV7-2 and TRBJ2-1; D is perhaps TRBD2 (5 bases). V lost 4 bases and J 4 bases, leaving 17 bases between the germline ends. This CDR3 has 16 residues. Germline CDR1 SGHTA, CDR2 FQGNSA. This CDR3 is CASSWRSGAFYNEQFF. The CDR3 DNA reads TGTGCCAGCAGCTGGAGGAGCGGAGCCTTTTACAATGAGCAGTTCTTC.

The V call is TRBV19, the J call TRBJ2-2; TRBD1 matches 10 bases. V lost 3 bases to trimming and J lost 4 bases; unmatched junction nucleotides: 5. This CDR3 region has 16 residues. Germline loops: CDR1 LNHDA, CDR2 SQIVND (reference sequence). Written as DNA, the CDR3 is TGTGCCAGTAGTATCGACAGGGGGCACGGCACCGGGGAGCTGTTTTTT. This encodes CASSIDRGHGTGELFF.

J is TRBJ1-1 and V is TRBV6-1, with D perhaps matching TRBD1 (5 bases). The CDR3 length is 14 residues. In germline, CDR1 is MNHNS, CDR2 SASEGT. Trimming stripped 1 base from V and 3 bases from J, with 9 bases between. CDR3 residues: CASSEGGGYTEAFF. The CDR3 region has the DNA TGTGCCAGCAGTGAAGGGGGCGGTTACACTGAAGCTTTCTTT.

The V call is TRBV10-3, the J call TRBJ1-3; D not resolved. Trimming removed 3 bases from V and 7 bases from J, with 13 bases in between. The length of the CDR3 is 14 residues. Germline V CDR1 and CDR2: ENHRY, SYGVKD. Here the CDR3 DNA reads TGTGCCATCAGTGAAGCCAGTAGCCCGAACACCATATATTTT. Amino acids: CAISEASSPNTIYF.

This clone was seen more than once but under ten times. The V gene is TRBV20-1, the J gene TRBJ2-1, with D maybe TRBD2 (5 bases). V was clipped by 3 bases and J by 3 bases, with 12 bases between them. CDR3 length equals 14 residues. Per the germline V gene, CDR1 is DFQATT and CDR2 is SNEGSKA (reference sequence). In DNA, the CDR3 is TGCAGTGCTAGTGAGAGTCGGGACTACAATGAGCAGTTCTTC. Protein: CSASESRDYNEQFF.

The V call is TRBV5-1, the J call TRBJ1-5; D uncertain. The V and J ends lost 3 bases and 7 bases respectively, with 17 bases between them. This CDR3 region has 15 residues. The germline V gene encodes CDR1 SGHRS and CDR2 YFSETQ. The CDR3 reads CASSSDGAAGQPQHF. The CDR3 DNA reads TGCGCCAGCAGCTCGGATGGCGCCGCGGGGCAGCCCCAGCATTTT.

This chain connects TRBV19 to TRBJ2-7; TRBD1 might be the D (6 bases). The CDR3 is made up of 13 amino acids. Trimming took 1 base from V and 2 from J, leaving 6 bases between them. Germline assignment: CDR1 LNHDA and CDR2 SQIVND (reference sequence). The CDR3 loop is CASSIGDTYEQYF. CDR3 coding DNA: TGTGCCAGTAGTATAGGGGACACCTACGAGCAGTACTTC.

The V call is TRBV28, the J call TRBJ1-6; 9 bases line up with TRBD1. V lost 6 bases, J lost 10 bases, and 16 bases stayed unmatched. Per the germline V gene, CDR1 is MDHEN and CDR2 is SYDVKM. The length of the CDR3 is 17 residues. CDR3 bases: TGTGCCAGCAGCCTTGCCAGGGGGGACAGGGTTCGGTCACCCCTCCACTTT. Translated, it gives CASSLARGDRVRSPLHF.

This chain joins TRBV27 and TRBJ2-1; D gene uncertain. V lost 3 bases, J lost 9 bases, and 6 bases lay in between. In germline, CDR1 is MNHEY, CDR2 SMNVEV (reference sequence). The length of the CDR3 is 11 residues. CDR3 residues: CASSFFGEQFF. In DNA form, the CDR3 reads TGTGCCAGCAGTTTTTTCGGTGAGCAGTTCTTC.

The rearrangement links TRBV14 to TRBJ2-5, with a weak D call TRBD1 (6 bases). The CDR3 is made up of 15 amino acids. Germline V gives CDR1 SGHDN, CDR2 FVKESK. Trimming cost V 2 bases and J 1 base, with 11 bases left between them. In DNA form, the CDR3 reads TGTGCCAGCAGCCAAATGTTAGGGGGCCAAGAGACCCAGTACTTC. Translated, it gives CASSQMLGGQETQYF.

This chain uses TRBV3-1 (or the pseudogene TRBV3-2) with TRBJ2-5; D is uncertain. V was trimmed by 0 bases and J by 7 bases, leaving 15 bases between them. Germline V gene sequence: CDR1 LGHDT, CDR2 YNNKEL (reference sequence). This CDR3 has 15 amino acids. In nucleotides, the CDR3 is TGTGCCAGCAGCCAAGATTACGTGCCCAGTGGGACCCAGTACTTC. Translation: CASSQDYVPSGTQYF.

The CDR3 reads CASSLVPGASGNTIYF. The CDR3 nucleotides read TGCGCCAGCAGCTTGGTTCCCGGAGCCTCTGGAAACACCATATATTTT. V is TRBV5-1 and J is TRBJ1-3, with D uncertain. Germline CDR1 SGHRS, CDR2 YFSETQ. Trimming took 0 bases from V and 0 from J, leaving 10 bases between them. The CDR3 has 16 residues.

This chain connects TRBV6-6 to TRBJ1-1; no firm D call. The germline V and J ends were trimmed by 6 bases and 7 bases, with 15 bases remaining between them. Germline CDR1 reads MNHNY; CDR2 reads SVGAGI (reference sequence). The CDR3 extends over 13 amino acids. In DNA form, the CDR3 reads TGTGCCAGCAGCTTTGAGGGTCAAGGTGAAGCTTTCTTT. This encodes CASSFEGQGEAFF.

Written as DNA, the CDR3 is TGTGCAGAGGGACTAGCGGGAGAATCGGACAATGAGCAGTTCTTC. This sequence encodes CAEGLAGESDNEQFF. This chain uses TRBV7-9 with TRBJ2-1; TRBD2 agrees at 14 bases. The germline V gene encodes CDR1 SEHNR and CDR2 FQNEAQ (reference sequence). CDR3 length: 15 residues. Looking up the rest from reference TRBV7-9 and TRBJ2-1 gives the full variable domain: DTGVSQNPRHKITKRGQNVTFRCDPISEHNRLYWYRQTLGQGPEFLTYFQNEAQLEKSRLLSDRFSAERPKGSFSTLEIQRTEQGDSAMYLCAEGLAGESDNEQFFGPGTRLTVL.